This T cell receptor (beta chain) is from a study of vaccination and CD4 T cells after COVID-19. Study summary: The cells were exposed to overlapping spike peptides originating from SARS-CoV-2, HCoV-NL63, HCoV-OC43 and HCoV-229E for stimulation.

Stated treatment: roughly 11-day PBMC culture with coronavirus spike peptide pools or control peptides (ViraFEST assay). Oncomine TCR Beta short-read sequencing was applied to DNA from cultured CD4+ T cells. In TCRdb, the PCR reads were re-called with MiXCR into one record per CDR3 protein. Among 11,000 to 15,000 distinct CDR3 sequences listed, roughly 42% were seen once. Germline V lookup: CDR1 SGHDT, CDR2 YYEEEE. Trimming removed 3 bases at V and 1 base at J, with 11 bases between. The CDR3 has 15 amino acids. With respect to this clonotype: Its antigen is not identified.

The material sequenced was CD4+ T cells from blood, cultured in vitro. This receptor was identified in a human donor who had recovered from COVID-19. V usage is TRBV5-6 and J usage is TRBJ1-5, with D tentatively TRBD1 (5 bases). CDR3 nucleotides: TGTGCCAGCAGCTCCCTAAAGGGGAGCAATCAGCCCCAGCATTTT. It is translated as CASSSLKGSNQPQHF. The variable domain in full, completed from reference TRBV5-6 and TRBJ1-5, reads DAGVTQSPTHLIKTRGQQVTLRCSPKSGHDTVSWYQQALGQGPQFIFQYYEEEERQRGNFPDRFSGHQFPNYSSELNVNALLLGDSALYLCASSSLKGSNQPQHFGDGTRLSIL.